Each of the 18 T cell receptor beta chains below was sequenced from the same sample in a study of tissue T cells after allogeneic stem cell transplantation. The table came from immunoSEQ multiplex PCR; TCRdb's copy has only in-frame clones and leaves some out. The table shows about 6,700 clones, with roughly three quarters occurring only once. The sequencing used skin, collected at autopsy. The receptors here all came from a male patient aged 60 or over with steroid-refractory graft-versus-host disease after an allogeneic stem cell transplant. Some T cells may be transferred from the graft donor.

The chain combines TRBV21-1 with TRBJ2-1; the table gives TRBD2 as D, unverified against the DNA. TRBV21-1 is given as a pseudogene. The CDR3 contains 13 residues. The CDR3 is CASSKEAGDEQFF. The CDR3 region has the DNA TGTGCCAGCAGCAAAGAAGCGGGGGATGAGCAGTTCTTC.

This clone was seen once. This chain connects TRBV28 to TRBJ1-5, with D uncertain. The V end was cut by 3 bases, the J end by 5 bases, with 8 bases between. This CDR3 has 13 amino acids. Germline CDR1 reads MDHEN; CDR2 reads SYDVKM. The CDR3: CASSFSPDQPQHF. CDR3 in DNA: TGTGCCAGCAGTTTCTCCCCGGATCAGCCCCAGCATTTT.

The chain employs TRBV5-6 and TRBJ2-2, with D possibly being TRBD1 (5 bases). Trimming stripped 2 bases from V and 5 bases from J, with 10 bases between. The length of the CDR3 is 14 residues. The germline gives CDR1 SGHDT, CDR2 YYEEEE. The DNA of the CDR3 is TGTGCCAGCAGCTTAGGGGCAAGAACCGGGGAGCTGTTTTTT. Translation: CASSLGARTGELFF. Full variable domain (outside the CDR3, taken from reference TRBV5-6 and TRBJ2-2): DAGVTQSPTHLIKTRGQQVTLRCSPKSGHDTVSWYQQALGQGPQFIFQYYEEEERQRGNFPDRFSGHQFPNYSSELNVNALLLGDSALYLCASSLGARTGELFFGEGSRLTVL.

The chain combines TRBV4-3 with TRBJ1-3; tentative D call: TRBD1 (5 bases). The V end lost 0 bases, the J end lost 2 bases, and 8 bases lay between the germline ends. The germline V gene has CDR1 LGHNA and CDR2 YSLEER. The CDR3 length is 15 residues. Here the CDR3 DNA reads TGCGCCAGCAGCCAAGATCAGACAGCTGGAAACACCATATATTTT. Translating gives CASSQDQTAGNTIYF.

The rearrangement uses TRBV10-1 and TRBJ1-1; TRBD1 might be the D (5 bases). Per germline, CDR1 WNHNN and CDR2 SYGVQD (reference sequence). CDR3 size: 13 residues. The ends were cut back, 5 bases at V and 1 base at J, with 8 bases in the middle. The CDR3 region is CASSTTGNTEAFF. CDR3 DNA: TGCGCCAGCAGTACCACAGGGAACACTGAAGCTTTCTTT.

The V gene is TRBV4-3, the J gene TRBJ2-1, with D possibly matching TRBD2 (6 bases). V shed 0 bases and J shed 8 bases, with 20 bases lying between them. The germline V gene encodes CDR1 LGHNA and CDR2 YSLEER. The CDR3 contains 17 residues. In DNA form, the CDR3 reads TGCGCCAGCAGCCAAGACGCGGGACGCCCCCAAGGGGATGAGCAGTTCTTC. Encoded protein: CASSQDAGRPQGDEQFF.

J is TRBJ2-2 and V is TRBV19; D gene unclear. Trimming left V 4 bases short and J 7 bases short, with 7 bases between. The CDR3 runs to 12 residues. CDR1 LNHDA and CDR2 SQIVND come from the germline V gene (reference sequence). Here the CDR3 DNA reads TGTGCCAGTAGTACCCGCCGCGGGGAGCTGTTTTTT. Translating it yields CASSTRRGELFF.

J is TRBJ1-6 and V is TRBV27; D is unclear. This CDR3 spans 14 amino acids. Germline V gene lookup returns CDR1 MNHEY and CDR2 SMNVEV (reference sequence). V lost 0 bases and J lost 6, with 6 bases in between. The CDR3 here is CASSLSGPNSPLHF. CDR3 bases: TGTGCCAGCAGTTTATCAGGGCCTAATTCACCCCTCCACTTT.

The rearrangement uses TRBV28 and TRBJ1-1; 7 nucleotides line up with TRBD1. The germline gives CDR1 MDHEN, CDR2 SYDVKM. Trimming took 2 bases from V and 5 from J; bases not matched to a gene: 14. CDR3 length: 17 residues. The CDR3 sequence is CASSLEGARGVGTEAFF. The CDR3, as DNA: TGTGCCAGCAGTTTAGAAGGGGCCAGGGGGGTCGGGACTGAAGCTTTCTTT.

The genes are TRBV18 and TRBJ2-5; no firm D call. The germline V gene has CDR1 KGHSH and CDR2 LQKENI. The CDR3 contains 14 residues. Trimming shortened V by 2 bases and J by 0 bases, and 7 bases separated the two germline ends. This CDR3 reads CASSPTDNQETQYF. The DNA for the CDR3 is TGTGCCAGCTCACCAACAGATAACCAAGAGACCCAGTACTTC. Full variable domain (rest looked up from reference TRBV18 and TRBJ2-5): NAGVMQNPRHLVRRRGQEARLRCSPMKGHSHVYWYRQLPEEGLKFMVYLQKENIIDESGMPKERFSAEFPKEGPSILRIQQVVRGDSAAYFCASSPTDNQETQYFGPGTRLLVL.

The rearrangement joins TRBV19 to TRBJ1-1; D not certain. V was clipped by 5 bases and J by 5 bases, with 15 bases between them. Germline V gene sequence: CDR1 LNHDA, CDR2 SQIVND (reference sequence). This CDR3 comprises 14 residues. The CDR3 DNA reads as TGTGCCAGTAGTGCCACCGCGTATTATACTGAAGCTTTCTTT. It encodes CASSATAYYTEAFF.

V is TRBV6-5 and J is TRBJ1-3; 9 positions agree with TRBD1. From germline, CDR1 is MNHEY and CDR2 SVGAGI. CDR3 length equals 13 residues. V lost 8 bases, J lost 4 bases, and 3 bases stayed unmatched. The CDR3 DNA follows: TGTGCCAGCCGGGACAGGGACGGAAACACCATATATTTT. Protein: CASRDRDGNTIYF.

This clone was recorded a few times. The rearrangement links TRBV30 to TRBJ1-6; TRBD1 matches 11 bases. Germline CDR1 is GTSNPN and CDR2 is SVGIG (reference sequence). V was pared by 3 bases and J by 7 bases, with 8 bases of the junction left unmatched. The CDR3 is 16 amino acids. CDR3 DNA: TGTGCCTGGAGAAGGGACAGGGGGTCTTGGAATTCACCCCTCCACTTT. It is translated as CAWRRDRGSWNSPLHF.

The CDR3: CASSEMGRDTQYF. CDR3 nucleotides: TGTGCCAGCAGTGAAATGGGGAGGGATACGCAGTATTTT. The V call is TRBV25-1, the J call TRBJ2-3; possible D gene TRBD2, 6 bases. Germline-derived CDR1 and CDR2 are MGHDK and SYGVNS. There are 13 residues in the CDR3. The germline V and J ends were trimmed by 2 bases and 6 bases, with 9 bases remaining between them.

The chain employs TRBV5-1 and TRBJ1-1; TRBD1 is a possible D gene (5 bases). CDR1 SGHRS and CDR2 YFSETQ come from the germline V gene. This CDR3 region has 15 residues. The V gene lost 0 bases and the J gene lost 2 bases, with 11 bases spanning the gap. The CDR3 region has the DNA TGCGCCAGCAGCTTGGCGCAGGGCCTTAACACTGAAGCTTTCTTT. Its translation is CASSLAQGLNTEAFF.

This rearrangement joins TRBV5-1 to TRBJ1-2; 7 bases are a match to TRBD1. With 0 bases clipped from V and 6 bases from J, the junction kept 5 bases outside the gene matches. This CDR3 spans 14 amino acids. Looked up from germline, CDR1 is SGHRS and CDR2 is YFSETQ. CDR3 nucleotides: TGCGCCAGCAGCTTGGTTCTCCAGGGGGATGGCTACACCTTC. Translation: CASSLVLQGDGYTF.

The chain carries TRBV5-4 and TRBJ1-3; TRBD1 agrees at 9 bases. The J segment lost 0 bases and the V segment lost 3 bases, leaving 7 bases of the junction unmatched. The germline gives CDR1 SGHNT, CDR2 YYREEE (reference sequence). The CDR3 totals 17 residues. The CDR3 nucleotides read TGTGCCAGCAGCTCGGAGGGACAGGGTGTCTCTGGAAACACCATATATTTT. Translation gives CASSSEGQGVSGNTIYF.

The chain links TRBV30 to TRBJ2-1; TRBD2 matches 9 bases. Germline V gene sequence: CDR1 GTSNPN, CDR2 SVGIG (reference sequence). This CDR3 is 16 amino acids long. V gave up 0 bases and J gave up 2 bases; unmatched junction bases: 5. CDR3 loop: CAWSVRGLAPYNEQFF. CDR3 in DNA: TGTGCCTGGAGTGTACGGGGACTAGCACCCTACAATGAGCAGTTCTTC.